This T cell receptor (beta chain) was recovered during a study of shared clonotypes between healthy human individuals. General study findings and limits: There were few donors, and this limited the genetic and exposure-history diversity represented. As a rule, naive subsets had a larger estimated richness than memory subsets. Rarefaction exposed incomplete sorted-subset sequencing despite large depth.

CDR3 length equals 13 residues. The trim removed 6 bases at V and 5 bases at J, leaving 6 bases unmatched. Germline CDR1 ENHRY, CDR2 SYGVKD. Authors' methods: Junction-only sequences without quality scores came from ImmunoSEQ, so filtering differed. Produced via immunoSEQ multiplex PCR; TCRdb's table is partial and in-frame only. V and J calls and clone size are copied from that table; D and trimming were computed from the DNA. The data contain roughly 650,000 clones, around 97% of them singletons. Turning to this clone: Its antigen is not identified.

The chain couples TRBV10-3 to TRBJ2-7; 8 nucleotides align to TRBD1. This receptor was taken from a woman in her thirties in good health. Material for sequencing was naive CD4+ T cells sorted from blood. Regarding subset: CD45RA+ positively selected. The CDR3 coding sequence is TGTGCCATCAGGACAGGGGATGTGGACGAGCAGTACTTC. It codes for CAIRTGDVDEQYF.